This T cell receptor (beta chain) comes out of a study of OX40 agonist ivuxolimab in advanced cancers. Study-wide context: Participants averaged about 66 years of age (range roughly 23 to 79) and were roughly 80% male. Study outcomes and limitations: Clonal expansion was seen in CD4+ and CD8+ blood T cells by week 6 at 0.1 to 3.0 mg/kg. Expanded clones tended on average to be more numerous among CD8+ T cells than CD4+. The study did not work out the antigen specificity of the expanded peripheral T cells.

Trimming pared 2 bases from V and 0 bases from J, leaving 10 bases between. Per the germline V gene, CDR1 is SGHRS and CDR2 is YFSETQ. This CDR3 has 15 amino acids. As concerns this clone: What it binds is unknown.

Measured with immunoSEQ multiplex PCR; TCRdb has only the in-frame clones, and not every one. The sample holds under 100,000 clones, nearly 90% seen once. The clonotype comes from an adult with an advanced solid tumor such as melanoma, head and neck, liver or kidney cancer. Material: CD4+ or CD8+ T cells sorted from blood, obtained in a trial of the OX40 agonist ivuxolimab. The gene calls are TRBV5-1 and TRBJ2-3, with a weak D call TRBD1 (5 bases). CDR3 residues: CASSFQTGSTDTQYF. CDR3 coding DNA: TGCGCCAGCAGCTTCCAAACAGGCAGCACAGATACGCAGTATTTT. Full variable domain (outside the CDR3, taken from reference TRBV5-1 and TRBJ2-3): KAGVTQTPRYLIKTRGQQVTLSCSPISGHRSVSWYQQTPGQGLQFLFEYFSETQRNKGNFPGRFSGRQFSNSRSEMNVSTLELGDSALYLCASSFQTGSTDTQYFGPGTRLTVL.